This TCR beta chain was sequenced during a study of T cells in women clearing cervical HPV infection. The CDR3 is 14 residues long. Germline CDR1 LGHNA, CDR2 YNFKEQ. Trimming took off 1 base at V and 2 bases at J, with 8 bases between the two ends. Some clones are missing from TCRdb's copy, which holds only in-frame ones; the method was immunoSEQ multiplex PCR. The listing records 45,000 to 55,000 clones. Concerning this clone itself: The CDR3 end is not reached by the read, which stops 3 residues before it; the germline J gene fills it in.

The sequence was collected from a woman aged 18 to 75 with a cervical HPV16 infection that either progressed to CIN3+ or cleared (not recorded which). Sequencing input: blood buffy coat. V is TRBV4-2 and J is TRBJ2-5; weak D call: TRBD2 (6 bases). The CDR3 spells CASSQAGLQETQYF. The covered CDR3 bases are TGTGCCAGCAGCCAAGCGGGACTTCAAGAGACC.